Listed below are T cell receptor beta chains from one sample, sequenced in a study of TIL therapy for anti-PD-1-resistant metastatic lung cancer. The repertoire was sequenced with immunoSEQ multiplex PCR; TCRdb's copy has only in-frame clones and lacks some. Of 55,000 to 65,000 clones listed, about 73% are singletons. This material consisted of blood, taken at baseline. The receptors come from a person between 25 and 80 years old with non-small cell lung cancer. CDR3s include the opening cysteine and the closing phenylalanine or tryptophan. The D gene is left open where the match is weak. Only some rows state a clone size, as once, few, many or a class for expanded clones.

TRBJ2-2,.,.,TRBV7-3,CASSRGTGELFF,TGTGCCAGCAGCCGGGGCACCGGGGAGCTGTTTTTT
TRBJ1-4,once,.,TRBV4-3,CASSQAGGYNEKLFF,TGCGCCAGCAGCCAAGCGGGGGGTTATAATGAAAAACTGTTTTTT
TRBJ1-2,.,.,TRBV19,CASSPGGYGYTF,TGTGCCAGTAGCCCCGGGGGCTATGGCTACACCTTC
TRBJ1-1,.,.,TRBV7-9,CASSTGGSTEAFF,TGTGCCAGCAGCACAGGCGGAAGCACTGAAGCTTTCTTT
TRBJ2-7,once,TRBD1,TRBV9,CASSKGTESSYEQYF,TGTGCCAGCAGCAAAGGGACAGAGAGCTCCTACGAGCAGTACTTC
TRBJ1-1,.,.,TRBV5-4,CASSRAGGTEAFF,TGTGCCAGCAGCCGGGCGGGGGGCACTGAAGCTTTCTTT
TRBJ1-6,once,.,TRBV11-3,CASSLGAIDSPLHF,TGTGCCAGCAGCTTAGGCGCTATAGATTCACCCCTCCACTTT
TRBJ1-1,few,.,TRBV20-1,CSAFLNTEAFF,TGCAGTGCTTTCTTGAACACTGAAGCTTTCTTT
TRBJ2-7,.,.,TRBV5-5,CASSLGRIENYEQYF,TGTGCCAGCAGCTTGGGCAGGATCGAAAACTACGAGCAGTACTTC
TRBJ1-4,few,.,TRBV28,CASTDQYDEKLFF,TGTGCCAGCACCGACCAATACGATGAAAAACTGTTTTTT
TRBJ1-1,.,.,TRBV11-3,CASSPQVRAEAFF,TGTGCCAGCAGCCCACAGGTCAGGGCTGAAGCTTTCTTT
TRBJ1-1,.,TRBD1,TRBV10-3,CAISPGVGQGNTEAFF,TGTGCCATCAGTCCAGGGGTGGGACAGGGCAACACTGAAGCTTTCTTT
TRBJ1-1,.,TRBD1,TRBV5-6,CASSQGQGVREAFF,TGTGCCAGCAGCCAAGGACAGGGGGTGCGTGAAGCTTTCTTT
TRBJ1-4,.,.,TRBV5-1,CASSSQGTSNEKLFF,TGCGCCAGCAGCTCCCAGGGAACCTCTAATGAAAAACTGTTTTTT
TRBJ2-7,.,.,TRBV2,CASRANYEQYF,TGTGCCAGCAGGGCAAACTACGAGCAGTACTTC
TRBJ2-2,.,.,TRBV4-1,CASSQGQWLGGNTGELFF,TGCGCCAGCAGCCAAGGACAATGGTTAGGGGGGAACACCGGGGAGCTGTTTTTT
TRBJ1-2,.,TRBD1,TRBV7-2,CASSFSAGGDYGYTF,TGTGCCAGCAGCTTTTCGGCAGGGGGCGATTATGGCTACACCTTC
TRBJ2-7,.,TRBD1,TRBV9,CASSLGTGWVNEQYF,TGTGCCAGCAGCCTCGGGACAGGGTGGGTCAACGAGCAGTACTTC
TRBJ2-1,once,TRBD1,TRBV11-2,CASSSGTAVRNEQFF,TGTGCCAGCAGCTCCGGGACAGCGGTTCGGAATGAGCAGTTCTTC
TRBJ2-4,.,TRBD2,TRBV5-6,CASSDVAGGHIQYF,TGTGCCAGCAGCGACGTCGCGGGGGGGCACATTCAGTACTTC
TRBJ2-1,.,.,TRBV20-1,CSARDLNEQFF,TGCAGTGCTAGAGATCTCAATGAGCAGTTCTTC
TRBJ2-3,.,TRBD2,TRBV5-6,CASSSWTSGSTDTQYF,TGTGCCAGCAGCTCGTGGACTAGCGGGAGCACAGATACGCAGTATTTT
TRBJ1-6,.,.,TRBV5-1,CASSLGVRNRYNSPLHF,TGCGCCAGCAGCTTGGGGGTCCGAAACCGGTATAATTCACCCCTCCACTTT
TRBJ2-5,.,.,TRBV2,CASRDVGAVQETQYF,TGTGCCAGCAGGGACGTGGGGGCAGTACAAGAGACCCAGTACTTC
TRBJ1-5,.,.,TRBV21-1,CASSALRAGSNQPQHF,TGTGCCAGCAGCGCCCTCCGGGCGGGGAGCAATCAGCCCCAGCATTTT
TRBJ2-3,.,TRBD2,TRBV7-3,CASGPAGETDTQYF,TGTGCCAGCGGGCCAGCGGGAGAGACAGATACGCAGTATTTT
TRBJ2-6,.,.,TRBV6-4,CASSDSPLSGANVLTF,TGTGCCAGCAGTGACAGTCCCTTATCTGGGGCCAACGTCCTGACTTTC
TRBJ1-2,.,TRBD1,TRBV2,CASSLQGARGYTF,TGTGCCAGCAGTTTACAGGGGGCGCGGGGCTACACCTTC
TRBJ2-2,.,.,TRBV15,CATSRDPGTGELFF,TGTGCCACCAGCAGAGATCCCGGTACCGGGGAGCTGTTTTTT
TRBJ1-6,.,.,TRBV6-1,CASSEATENSPLHF,TGTGCCAGCAGTGAAGCGACAGAGAATTCACCCCTCCACTTT
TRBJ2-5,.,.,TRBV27,CASSLGGRQTQYF,TGTGCCAGCAGTTTAGGCGGCCGACAGACCCAGTACTTC